A selection of T cell receptor beta chains follows, all from one sample in a study of T cell changes during pregnancy in multiple sclerosis. Here immunoSEQ multiplex PCR was the method, and the copy in TCRdb shows in-frame clones only, minus some. This sample has 13,000 to 15,000 clones; over 85% occur once, and the top ten carry 2.8%. The input for sequencing was peripheral blood, taken in the second trimester of pregnancy. Receptors were obtained from a female donor in good health, enrolled as a control in a pregnancy study. CDR3s include the opening cysteine and the closing phenylalanine or tryptophan. A D gene is named only where the DNA matches it firmly. Expanded clones are given a class, and other clones once, few, many or no size at all.

j_call v_call clone_size d_call cdr3_aa cdr3_nt
TRBJ1-5 TRBV19 - - CASSRYRGNQPQHF TGTGCCAGTAGTAGATACAGGGGCAATCAGCCCCAGCATTTT
TRBJ1-6 TRBV9 - TRBD1 CASSVVGTGDSPLHF TGTGCCAGCAGCGTAGTCGGGACAGGAGATTCACCCCTCCACTTT
TRBJ2-3 TRBV4-2 - TRBD1 CASSPRDRVDTDTQYF TGTGCCAGCAGCCCAAGGGACAGGGTGGATACAGATACGCAGTATTTT
TRBJ1-1 TRBV11-2 - - CASRNLRGYTEAFF TGTGCCAGCAGAAACCTCCGGGGTTACACTGAAGCTTTCTTT
TRBJ1-5 TRBV10-3 once - CAISPKGHNSNQPQHF TGTGCCATCAGCCCTAAGGGACACAATAGCAATCAGCCCCAGCATTTT
TRBJ2-5 TRBV10-3 - TRBD2 CAISDGVAGGSETQYF TGTGCCATCAGTGACGGGGTAGCGGGGGGTTCAGAGACCCAGTACTTC
TRBJ1-2 TRBV5-1 - TRBD1 CASSLVGTEDYGYTF TGCGCCAGCAGCTTGGTCGGGACAGAAGACTATGGCTACACCTTC
TRBJ2-1 TRBV7-2 - TRBD2 CASSQTGLAGGRNEQFF TGTGCCAGCAGCCAGACAGGACTAGCGGGAGGGAGGAATGAGCAGTTCTTC
TRBJ1-2 TRBV19 once TRBD1 CASMRIGGQQRRGYTF TGTGCCAGTATGAGAATTGGGGGACAGCAGCGCCGTGGCTACACCTTC
TRBJ1-5 TRBV7-2 once - CASSLHQRPGSNQPQHF TGTGCCAGCAGCTTACATCAACGGCCGGGAAGCAATCAGCCCCAGCATTTT
TRBJ1-1 TRBV5-1 - - CASSFTANTEAFF TGCGCCAGCAGCTTTACAGCCAACACTGAAGCTTTCTTT
TRBJ1-4 TRBV13 - TRBD1 CASSWGQVNEKLFF TGTGCCAGCAGCTGGGGACAGGTCAATGAAAAACTGTTTTTT
TRBJ2-2 TRBV5-4 - - CASSLRGSSGELFF TGTGCCAGCAGCTTAAGGGGCTCGAGCGGGGAGCTGTTTTTT
TRBJ1-2 TRBV9 - - CASSLSGGFYGYTF TGTGCCAGCAGCTTAAGTGGGGGGTTCTATGGCTACACCTTC
TRBJ2-7 TRBV28 once TRBD2 CASGGSGSGYEQYF TGTGCCAGCGGGGGGAGCGGGAGTGGATACGAGCAGTACTTC
TRBJ2-1 TRBV5-1 - TRBD1 CASSSPPGQGYNEQFF TGCGCCAGCAGCTCCCCCCCGGGACAGGGATACAATGAGCAGTTCTTC
TRBJ1-2 TRBV4-2 - TRBD1 CASSPNLGQGGGYTF TGTGCCAGCAGCCCTAACCTGGGACAGGGTGGTGGCTACACCTTC
TRBJ2-1 TRBV4-2 - TRBD2 CASSSLAGLAGSNEQFF TGTGCCAGCAGCTCCCTCGCGGGACTAGCGGGGAGTAATGAGCAGTTCTTC
TRBJ2-1 TRBV25-1 - - CASSGGTGVPGDNEQFF TGTGCCAGCAGTGGTGGAACGGGAGTACCTGGGGACAATGAGCAGTTCTTC
TRBJ2-1 TRBV7-2 - - CASKAWRDHNEQFF TGTGCCAGCAAGGCGTGGCGGGACCACAATGAGCAGTTCTTC
TRBJ2-1 TRBV9 once - CASSVGERYNEQFF TGTGCCAGCAGCGTAGGGGAGCGATACAATGAGCAGTTCTTC
TRBJ2-5 TRBV6-5 - TRBD2 CASSGLAGGETQYF TGTGCCAGCAGTGGGCTAGCGGGAGGAGAGACCCAGTACTTC
TRBJ2-5 TRBV20-1 - - CSAVQETQYF TGCAGTGCCGTACAAGAGACCCAGTACTTC
TRBJ2-3 TRBV7-6 - TRBD2 CASSLAGGWTDTQYF TGTGCCAGCAGCTTAGCGGGAGGGTGGACAGATACGCAGTATTTT